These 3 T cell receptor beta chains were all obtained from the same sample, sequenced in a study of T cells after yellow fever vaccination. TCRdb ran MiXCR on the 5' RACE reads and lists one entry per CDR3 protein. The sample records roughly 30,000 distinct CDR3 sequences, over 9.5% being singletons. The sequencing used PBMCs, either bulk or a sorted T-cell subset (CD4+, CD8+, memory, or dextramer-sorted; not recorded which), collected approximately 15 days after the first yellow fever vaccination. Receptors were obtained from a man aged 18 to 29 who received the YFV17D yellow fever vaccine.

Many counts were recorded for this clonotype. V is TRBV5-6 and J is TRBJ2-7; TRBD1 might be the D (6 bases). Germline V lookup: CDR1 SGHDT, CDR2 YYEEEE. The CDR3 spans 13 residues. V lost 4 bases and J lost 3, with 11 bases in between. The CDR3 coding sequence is TGTGCCAGCAGCCTCCGGGACAACTACGAGCAGTACTTC. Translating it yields CASSLRDNYEQYF.

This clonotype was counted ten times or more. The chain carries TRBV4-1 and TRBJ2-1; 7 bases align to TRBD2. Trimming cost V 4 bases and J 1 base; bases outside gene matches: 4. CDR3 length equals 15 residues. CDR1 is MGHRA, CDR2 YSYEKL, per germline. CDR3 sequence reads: CASSLPGGSYNEQFF. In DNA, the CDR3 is TGCGCCAGCAGCCTCCCGGGGGGTTCCTACAATGAGCAGTTCTTC.

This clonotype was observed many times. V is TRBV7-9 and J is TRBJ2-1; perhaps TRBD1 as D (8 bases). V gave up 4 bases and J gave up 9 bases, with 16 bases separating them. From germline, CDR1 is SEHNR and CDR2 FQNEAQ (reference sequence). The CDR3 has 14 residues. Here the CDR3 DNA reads TGTGCCAGCAGCTCGAACAGGGGGGGGAGTGAGCAGTTCTTC. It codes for CASSSNRGGSEQFF.